This T cell receptor beta chain was obtained from a study of blood T cell repertoires in COVID-19. Study details: Samples representing acute and convalescent COVID-19 were sourced from the United States, Italy and Spain. Nucleic acid was either cDNA or gDNA, and it came from T cells, B-cell-depleted T cells, or PBMCs.

Patients in Seattle were enrolled during active infection, then followed longitudinally. As originally analysed: Researchers report that nucleated cell counts were estimated from reference gene primer amplification. TCRdb's table, derived via immunoSEQ multiplex PCR, lists solely in-frame clones and lacks some. V, J and clone size are taken as reported in that table, and D and trimming were inferred from the DNA itself. The sample has fewer than 450,000 clones; roughly 90% are singletons. Germline CDR1 is SQVTM and CDR2 is ANQGSEA. J lost 0 bases, V lost 4 bases, and 5 bases had no gene match. The CDR3 runs to 14 residues.

This TCR derives from a woman aged 70-85 years with COVID-19, enrolled during active disease. The rearrangement uses TRBV29-1 and TRBJ1-2, with 7 bases lining up with TRBD1. Sequenced: peripheral blood. CDR3 amino acids: CSVGQGAPNYGYTF. As DNA, the CDR3 is TGCAGCGTTGGACAGGGAGCTCCTAACTATGGCTACACCTTC.